This entry describes one TCR beta chain. The antigen remains unidentified. This entry is derived from a study of CD8 T cells in Susac syndrome. The study's findings and limits: That the number of individuals in its TCR sequencing and HLA analysis was relatively small was acknowledged by the study.

The germline CDR1 and CDR2 sequences are KGHSH and LQKENI. CDR3 length: 14 amino acids. The germline V and J ends were trimmed by 1 base and 6 bases, with 11 bases remaining between them. An amount of RNA that ranged from roughly 0.45 to 1 ug was reverse transcribed with random hexamers. The CDR3 of TCR beta was amplified by immunoSEQ multiplex PCR across 54 Vbeta and 13 Jbeta. Using its own MiXCR run on the immunoSEQ multiplex PCR reads, TCRdb lists one record per CDR3 protein. Among roughly 180,000 distinct CDR3 sequences, roughly 94% were seen once, and the ten largest hold approximately 0.1%. Blood CD8+ and CD4+ T cells underwent high-throughput TCR beta sequencing. The control group consisted of healthy donors matched for age and sex.

The source of this sequence is a human donor in good health. The chain has TRBV18 and TRBJ2-3; D gene ambiguous. Sequenced input: CD4+ T cells from PBMCs. CDR3 protein: CASSPLATTDTQYF. The CDR3 coding sequence is TGTGCCAGCTCACCACTAGCTACGACGGATACGCAGTATTTT. Full variable domain (outside the CDR3, taken from reference TRBV18 and TRBJ2-3): NAGVMQNPRHLVRRRGQEARLRCSPMKGHSHVYWYRQLPEEGLKFMVYLQKENIIDESGMPKERFSAEFPKEGPSILRIQQVVRGDSAAYFCASSPLATTDTQYFGPGTRLTVL.